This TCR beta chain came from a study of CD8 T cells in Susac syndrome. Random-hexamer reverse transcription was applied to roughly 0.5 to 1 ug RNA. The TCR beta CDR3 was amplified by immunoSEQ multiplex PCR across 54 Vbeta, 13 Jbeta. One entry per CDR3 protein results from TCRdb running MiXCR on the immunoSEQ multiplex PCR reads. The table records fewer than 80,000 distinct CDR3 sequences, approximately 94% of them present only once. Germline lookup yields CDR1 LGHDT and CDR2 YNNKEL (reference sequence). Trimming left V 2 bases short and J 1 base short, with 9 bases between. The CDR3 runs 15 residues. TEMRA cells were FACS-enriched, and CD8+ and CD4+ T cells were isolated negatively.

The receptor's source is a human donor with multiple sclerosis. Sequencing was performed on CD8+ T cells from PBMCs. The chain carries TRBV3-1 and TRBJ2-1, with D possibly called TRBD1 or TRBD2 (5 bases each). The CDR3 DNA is TGTGCCAGCAGCCAACCGGGACGGTCCTACAATGAGCAGTTCTTC. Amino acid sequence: CASSQPGRSYNEQFF.